A selection of T cell receptor beta chains follows, all from one sample in a study of T-cell memory formation after mild COVID-19. MiXCR was run by TCRdb on the 5' RACE reads, yielding one entry per CDR3 protein. The table lists approximately 500,000 distinct CDR3 sequences, nearly 25% of them singletons. Sequenced input: PBMCs or a T cell subset sorted from them (not recorded which). These receptors were obtained from an adult woman who had mild COVID-19 (a few samples of this study predate the infection). Cell type and time point are not known. CDR3s include the opening cysteine and the closing phenylalanine or tryptophan. D genes are given only for firm matches. Rows may omit the clone size; those that give it use once, few, many or a size class.

clone size	D gene	J gene	V gene	CDR3 protein	CDR3 DNA
-	TRBD2	TRBJ2-7	TRBV20-1	CSASGRAYGAGEQYF	TGCAGTGCTAGCGGGAGGGCCTACGGCGCGGGCGAGCAGTACTTC
-	-	TRBJ1-1	TRBV27	CASSFQGMNTEAFF	TGTGCCAGCAGTTTCCAAGGAATGAACACTGAAGCTTTCTTT
few	TRBD1	TRBJ2-3	TRBV7-2	CASSPRQGGSTDTQYF	TGTGCCAGCAGCCCCCGACAGGGGGGCAGCACAGATACGCAGTATTTT
-	-	TRBJ2-5	TRBV29-1	CSVVQGQETQYF	TGCAGCGTTGTCCAGGGCCAAGAGACCCAGTACTTC
few	TRBD1	TRBJ2-7	TRBV20-1	CSARDRGALDEQYF	TGCAGTGCTCGGGACAGGGGCGCGTTGGACGAGCAGTACTTC
few	-	TRBJ1-1	TRBV6-1	CASSEGVAENTEAFF	TGTGCCAGCAGTGAAGGCGTGGCAGAGAACACTGAAGCTTTCTTT
few	TRBD2	TRBJ2-3	TRBV12-3/TRBV12-4	CASRVAGVVPDTQYF	TGTGCCAGCCGGGTAGCGGGAGTGGTTCCCGATACGCAGTATTTT
-	-	TRBJ1-1	TRBV6-5	CASSSPVGGAFF	TGTGCCAGCAGTTCCCCCGTGGGGGGAGCTTTCTTT
few	-	TRBJ2-5	TRBV7-9	CASSPARGEETQYF	TGTGCCAGCAGCCCAGCCCGGGGAGAAGAGACCCAGTACTTC
-	-	TRBJ1-1	TRBV6-2/TRBV6-3	CASSYGGRAEAFF	TGTGCCAGCAGTTACGGGGGGCGGGCTGAAGCTTTCTTT
-	-	TRBJ2-3	TRBV9	CASSPRDAGRLYF	TGTGCCAGCAGCCCTCGGGACGCCGGTCGGCTGTATTTT
few	TRBD1	TRBJ2-7	TRBV24-1	CATSARGLGLGDF	TGTGCCACCAGTGCGAGGGGGCTGGGTTTGGGGGACTTC
-	-	TRBJ2-5	TRBV2	CASSDGIQETQYF	TGTGCCAGCAGTGACGGCATCCAAGAGACCCAGTACTTC
-	-	TRBJ2-7	TRBV29-1	CSVEQSGYEQYF	TGCAGCGTTGAACAAAGCGGCTACGAGCAGTACTTC
few	-	TRBJ2-3	TRBV7-9	CASKGARPTDTQYF	TGTGCCAGCAAGGGAGCTCGGCCAACAGATACGCAGTATTTT
few	-	TRBJ2-1	TRBV6-6	CASVTSPGEQFF	TGTGCCAGCGTTACCTCTCCGGGAGAGCAGTTCTTC
few	TRBD1	TRBJ1-2	TRBV10-3	CAISESPGGNYGYTF	TGTGCCATCAGTGAGTCCCCAGGGGGCAATTATGGCTACACCTTC
-	TRBD2	TRBJ2-3	TRBV7-2	CASSLGGWREGFGTDTQYF	TGTGCCAGCAGCTTAGGAGGTTGGCGGGAGGGGTTTGGCACAGATACGCAGTATTTT
few	TRBD2	TRBJ2-5	TRBV12-3/TRBV12-4	CASSFKRGAQETQYF	TGTGCCAGCAGTTTCAAGCGGGGGGCCCAAGAGACCCAGTACTTC
-	TRBD2	TRBJ2-3	TRBV20-1	CSARFGAGGTDTQYF	TGCAGTGCTAGGTTCGGGGCGGGGGGCACAGATACGCAGTATTTT
few	-	TRBJ1-5	TRBV3-1	CASSGEGDQPQHF	TGTGCCAGCAGCGGGGAGGGGGATCAGCCCCAGCATTTT
-	TRBD1	TRBJ2-7	TRBV20-1	CSASRTGASYEQYF	TGCAGTGCTAGTCGTACAGGGGCCTCCTACGAGCAGTACTTC
few	-	TRBJ1-5	TRBV30	CAWRGNSHLNSNQPQHF	TGTGCCTGGAGGGGGAATAGCCATCTAAATAGCAATCAGCCCCAGCATTTT
-	-	TRBJ1-1	TRBV20-1	CSATIRWGGTEAFF	TGCAGTGCCACCATCCGTTGGGGGGGCACTGAAGCTTTCTTT
few	TRBD2	TRBJ2-3	TRBV9	CASSARLAGASDTQYF	TGTGCCAGCAGCGCCCGACTAGCGGGGGCCTCAGATACGCAGTATTTT